This T cell receptor beta chain was sequenced in a study of blood T cell repertoires in COVID-19. About the study: Samples of COVID-19 (acute and convalescent) were obtained from the United States, Italy and Spain. T cells, B-cell-depleted T cells, or PBMCs provided the cDNA or gDNA that served as material.

Trimming removed 1 base at V and 6 bases at J, with 16 bases between. Germline V lookup: CDR1 KGHSH, CDR2 LQKENI. The CDR3 is 15 amino acids. Original methodology: Counts of nucleated cells, estimated from reference gene primer amplification, were obtained. Repertoires were generated with immunoSEQ multiplex PCR, while TCRdb's copy carries only in-frame clones and drops some. For V, J and clone size, that table is used; D and trimming come from the DNA. The table has nearly 350,000 clones, 65% to 85% seen once. Input material: peripheral blood. The gene calls are TRBV18 and TRBJ2-7; TRBD1 is a possible D gene (6 bases). The source of this sequence is a man younger than 40 with active or convalescent COVID-19. The CDR3 reads CASSPRGRQTTEQYF. DNA of the CDR3: TGTGCCAGCTCACCACGGGGGCGGCAGACTACCGAGCAGTACTTC.